This T cell receptor beta chain was retrieved from a study of Graves' ophthalmopathy and Graves' hyperthyroidism. Trimming pared 0 bases from V and 3 bases from J, leaving 5 bases between. Germline CDR1 and CDR2: SGHTA and FQGTGA. The CDR3 has 13 amino acids. This clonotype was seen repeatedly, ten times or more. Reliance was placed on clinical symptoms, serum thyroxine, TRAb, thyroid ultrasound and orbital computed tomography for diagnosis. Transcripts of RNA were the source for amplifying TCR beta CDR3 regions. RT-PCR in the first round used HTBI primers; a second-round multiplex PCR followed. One entry per CDR3 protein, called by TCRdb with MiXCR from the multiplex PCR reads. This repertoire shows about 160,000 distinct CDR3 sequences, roughly two fifths found once; its top ten account for around 8.9%.

This clonotype was sampled from a man aged 30 to 45 with Graves' ophthalmopathy. Sample: peripheral blood. The chain joins TRBV7-3 to TRBJ1-1, with D unclear. CDR3 sequence (DNA): TGTGCCAGCAGCTTAACTACGCACACTGAAGCTTTCTTT. Amino acids: CASSLTTHTEAFF. Combining the CDR3 with reference TRBV7-3 and TRBJ1-1 gives the whole variable domain GAGVSQTPSNKVTEKGKYVELRCDPISGHTALYWYRQSLGQGPEFLIYFQGTGAADDSGLPNDRFFAVRPEGSVSTLKIQRTERGDSAVYLCASSLTTHTEAFFGQGTRLTVV.